This T cell receptor beta chain stems from a study of patients and donors after allogeneic stem cell transplantation (dated by TCRdb to 2020 to 2022). The method behind the library was RT-PCR. Sequencing used a NextSeq 550. In TCRdb, the public reads were trimmed at Q25 with fastp and aligned with MiXCR, with productive beta chains retained. Rows with one shared CDR3 protein collapse into an entry with the most common genes and DNA. This sample lists approximately 170,000 distinct CDR3 sequences; roughly 22% were detected once. Jointly, the top ten make up roughly 25% of the sample. The germline V gene gives CDR1 as LGHNA and CDR2 as YNFKEQ. The CDR3 runs 15 amino acids, cysteine and phenylalanine included. The entry retains the CDR3 DNA only, 45 bases that are in frame from base 1. V was cut back by 0 bases and J by 0 bases, leaving a gap of 9 bases between them. Regarding this clonotype: The clone's antigen remains unknown. No qualities accompany the bases; no much larger clone lies one base away.

The source material was blood, either unsorted or a sorted T cell fraction (not recorded which). This chain is built from TRBV4-2 and TRBJ2-7; D gene: possibly TRBD2, on 5 matching bases. The receptor was derived from a human donor who was either an allogeneic HSCT recipient or a stem cell or donor lymphocyte infusion donor (not recorded which). It is not recorded whose cells these are; they may come from a transplant donor. The nucleotides are TGTGCCAGCAGCCAAGATTTCCGGGACTCCTACGAGCAGTACTTC. Its translation reads: CASSQDFRDSYEQYF.